A selection of T cell receptor beta chains follows, all from one sample in a study of T cells in Graves' hyperthyroidism and ophthalmopathy. MiXCR, applied by TCRdb to the multiplex PCR reads, yields one record per CDR3 protein. The sample carries about 770,000 distinct CDR3 sequences, under 20% recorded once. The specimen sequenced was blood. Receptor source: a woman aged 50 to 60 with Graves' hyperthyroidism that later progressed to Graves' ophthalmopathy. Each CDR3 is given with its conserved first and last residue. D genes are given only for firm matches. Clone size is given for some rows only: seen once, a few or many times, or a class if the clone is expanded.

j_gene	v_gene	d_gene	abundance	CDR3aa	CDR3nt
TRBJ2-1	TRBV29-1	-	-	CSVGGQTLLYEQFF	TGCAGCGTTGGAGGACAGACCCTTTTGTATGAGCAGTTCTTC
TRBJ1-2	TRBV20-1	TRBD1	-	CLYRGMDYGYTF	TGCTTATACAGGGGGATGGACTATGGCTACACCTTC
TRBJ2-1	TRBV6-6	TRBD2	many	CASSYALAGANEQFF	TGTGCCAGCAGTTACGCTCTAGCGGGGGCAAATGAGCAGTTCTTC
TRBJ1-2	TRBV30	-	many	CAHDTLGAYGYTF	TGTGCCCACGACACCCTAGGGGCCTATGGCTACACCTTC
TRBJ2-7	TRBV11-2	TRBD2	-	CASSRDDLSGGRTYEQYF	TGTGCCAGCAGCCGCGACGACTTGAGCGGGGGGCGCACCTACGAGCAGTACTTC
TRBJ2-1	TRBV20-1	-	-	CSARDIWRSGINEQFF	TGCAGTGCTAGAGATATTTGGCGGAGCGGAATTAATGAGCAGTTCTTC
TRBJ1-1	TRBV3-1	-	many	CASGWEKTEAFF	TGTGCCAGCGGGTGGGAAAAAACTGAAGCTTTCTTT
TRBJ1-5	TRBV7-8	-	-	CASSLFLVPDQPQHF	TGTGCCAGCAGCTTATTTTTAGTTCCTGATCAGCCCCAGCATTTT
TRBJ2-3	TRBV29-1	TRBD2	-	CSVEDHGAGGPGDTQYF	TGCAGCGTTGAAGATCATGGGGCGGGGGGGCCGGGGGATACGCAGTATTTT
TRBJ2-1	TRBV7-6	TRBD1	-	CASSLLGQPYNEQFF	TGTGCCAGCAGCTTATTGGGACAGCCGTACAATGAGCAGTTCTTC
TRBJ2-1	TRBV3-1	TRBD2	many	CASSQLLAGSNEQFF	TGTGCCAGCAGCCAATTGCTAGCGGGGTCGAATGAGCAGTTCTTC
TRBJ2-5	TRBV5-1	-	many	CASYPGLSGETQYF	TGCGCCAGCTACCCAGGACTAAGCGGGGAGACCCAGTACTTC
TRBJ2-1	TRBV7-9	-	many	CASSPDRNGNNEQFF	TGTGCCAGCAGCCCCGACAGGAACGGGAACAATGAGCAGTTCTTC
TRBJ2-5	TRBV30	-	many	CAWSTRTPGTQYF	TGTGCCTGGAGTACAAGGACCCCAGGGACCCAGTACTTC
TRBJ2-1	TRBV4-3	TRBD1	-	CASSHPRGQHNEQFF	TGCGCCAGCAGCCATCCAAGGGGACAGCACAATGAGCAGTTCTTC
TRBJ1-1	TRBV9	-	few	CASSVASGGDTEAFF	TGTGCCAGCAGCGTAGCTTCCGGGGGAGACACTGAAGCTTTCTTT
TRBJ1-6	TRBV2	-	many	CASRPDSLPNSPLHF	TGTGCCAGCAGGCCCGACAGTTTACCTAATTCACCCCTCCACTTT
TRBJ2-1	TRBV19	TRBD1	few	CASSRKTGDYNEQFF	TGTGCCAGTAGTAGGAAGACAGGGGACTACAATGAGCAGTTCTTC
TRBJ1-3	TRBV5-1	TRBD1	few	CASSPPGQGAGNTIYF	TGCGCCAGCAGCCCGCCGGGACAGGGGGCGGGAAACACCATATATTTT
TRBJ1-1	TRBV18	TRBD1	many	CASSRRTGENTEAFF	TGTGCCAGCTCCCGCCGGACAGGGGAAAACACTGAAGCTTTCTTT
TRBJ1-1	TRBV6-2/TRBV6-3	-	many	CASSVPTGNTEAFF	TGTGCCAGCAGTGTTCCTACGGGGAACACTGAAGCTTTCTTT
TRBJ2-1	TRBV2	-	many	CAGLGGGYNEQFF	TGTGCCGGATTAGGGGGGGGCTACAATGAGCAGTTCTTC
TRBJ2-7	TRBV19	-	-	CASSMAGTASYEQYF	TGTGCCAGTAGTATGGCTGGGACGGCCAGCTACGAGCAGTACTTC
TRBJ2-3	TRBV5-6	-	few	CASSFAGWRSTDTQYF	TGTGCCAGCAGCTTCGCAGGGTGGAGGAGCACAGATACGCAGTATTTT
TRBJ1-1	TRBV20-1	-	few	CSARDGNKPNTEAFF	TGCAGTGCTAGAGATGGGAATAAACCGAACACTGAAGCTTTCTTT
TRBJ2-2	TRBV2	TRBD1	few	CASSSQGQGWLFF	TGTGCCAGCAGCTCACAGGGACAGGGATGGCTGTTTTTT